This T cell receptor (beta chain) was captured in a study of control samples from healthy donors and cancer patients. Trimming removed 7 bases at V and 1 base at J, with 10 bases between. This CDR3 is 14 amino acids long. Looked up from germline, CDR1 is MDHEN and CDR2 is SYDVKM. Sequencing used immunoSEQ multiplex PCR; TCRdb keeps in-frame clones, though not all of them. The repertoire includes 150,000 or so clones, around 94% of them detected once, and 12% to 15% sits in the top ten. The rearrangement uses TRBV28 and TRBJ1-4; possible D gene TRBD1, 5 bases. The sequence came from a man aged 60-69 years with colorectal cancer. Sequenced: PBMCs. The CDR3 region is CASTLGETNEKLFF. Written as DNA, the CDR3 is TGTGCCAGCACATTGGGGGAAACTAATGAAAAACTGTTTTTT.